This TCR beta chain was found in a study of shared clonotypes between healthy human individuals (TCRdb year 2020). Describing the broader study: The cohort comprised a couple of women and three men aged 18 to 49 years. Per donor, three plates each were used for CD4 naive and CD4 memory, two for CD8 naive, and one for CD8 memory. To estimate repertoire size and how much clonotype sharing occurs between individuals, the study deeply sequenced the blood TCR repertoires of a handful of healthy adults. To increase sequencing depth and limit assay-specific biases, different laboratories used diverse techniques to prepare libraries and sequence TCR repertoires. Between about 0.9 and 9 billion PBMCs per donor were obtained by leukapheresis.

Healthy HIV-negative adults with no recently reported acute infections or vaccinations were included as donors. Every donor was a Caucasian adult living in Nashville, Tennessee, USA. CD4+ T cells were enriched by magnetic negative selection; naive cells were then positively selected on CD45RA, and the negative fraction formed the memory subset. After blood collection by leukapheresis, PBMCs were isolated using Ficoll-Histopaque density gradient centrifugation and then cryopreserved in the vapor phase of liquid nitrogen. Purity and quantity of every magnetically sorted T cell population were checked by analytical flow cytometry. Genomic DNA was isolated from each sorted fraction and quantified by UV absorbance on a Nanodrop 2000c. The cysteine opens and the phenylalanine closes a CDR3 of 16 amino acids. The entry retains the CDR3 DNA only, 48 bases that are in frame from base 1. CDR1 LGHNA and CDR2 YNFKEQ are derived from the germline V gene. V and J lose 0 bases and 0 bases, and a span of 9 bases separates them.

Using the deep immunoSEQ assay, multiplex PCR amplified TCR CDR3 regions from genomic DNA. Genomic DNA extracted from each cell subset was distributed evenly over all wells of several immunoSEQ 96-well plates, and each plate served as one replicate. For sorted subsets, about 0.2 ug genomic DNA, equal to 25,000 to 35,000 T cell genomes, was loaded into each replicate PCR. Purified libraries were measured with a Qubit 3.0 fluorometer, size-checked on a Bioanalyzer 2100, and measured again with the KAPA Library Quantification kit. Each immunoSEQ 96-well plate was sequenced on its own single-read 150-cycle Illumina NextSeq 550 flow cell. The authors' pipeline ran thus. The immunoSEQ output contained only junctional sequences without quality scores, so filtering could not match that applied to full-length reads. To assign V/J genes and CDR3, sequences were annotated against IMGT germline references using PyIR, a Python wrapper for IgBLAST v1.9. Reads were removed for weak V/J assignments (E-value above 1e-6), missing CDR3, stop codons, out-of-frame junctions, or ambiguous translated residues. V3J clonotypes were defined as sequences sharing an identical inferred V gene, J gene, and CDR3 amino acid sequence. To compute the percentage overlap between repertoires, the number of shared unique clonotypes was divided by the size of the smaller repertoire. RTK rarefaction, the Chao1 estimator, and Recon v2.1 estimates of unobserved clonotypes were used to assess repertoire richness. Generation probabilities for all TCRbeta clonotypes obtained by the gDNA method from a few donors were computed using OLGA. Sourced from immuneACCESS, this table was stored by TCRdb with only in-frame sequences that have V and J called. A share of the clones is absent; for the studies checked, an unresolved V gene accounts for under half, and the remainder has no known explanation. The V and J calls and clone size are taken from that table; D and trimming were inferred from the DNA. A total of millions of clones appear in this sample, 90% to 95% of them only once. 0.35% to 0.5% of the sample lies in the top ten.

Turning to this clone: Its antigen specificity is not known. No base-level quality is on record; no much larger clone is a single base apart.

On the study overall, not on this receptor specifically: Because the study included a small number of donors, the genetic and exposure-history diversity represented was limited. Clonotypes shared by all four sorted-subset donors showed higher generation probabilities than non-shared clonotypes. Pairwise subsampling led to the expectation that sequencing depth would affect the degree of clonotype sharing among donors. Only blood was sampled, and tissue TCR repertoires likely differ from those in blood. Incomplete sequencing was indicated by rarefaction of sorted-subset datasets, despite the large sequencing depth. Approximately 4.8% of naive CD4, 3.5% of naive CD8, roughly 2.4% of memory CD4, and around 0.42% of memory CD8 clonotypes were shared across several donors. Naive subsets generally had larger estimated clonotype richness than memory subsets.

This clonotype was obtained from a man aged 18 to 29 in good health. Some clones in this sample may be carry-over from other donors' samples. Sequenced material: naive CD4+ T cells from PBMCs. In the paper's terms, the cell subset or site label means: CD45RA+ positively selected. The chain was built from TRBV4-2 and TRBJ1-3; no confident D gene assignment can be made. CDR3 region: CASSQDSDLSGNTIYF. The sequence in DNA is TGTGCCAGCAGCCAAGATTCGGACCTCTCTGGAAACACCATATATTTT.